The next 10 T cell receptor beta chains were all read from a single sample in a study of regulatory T cells in long-lasting Graves disease. With iRepertoire HTBI primers and Arm-PCR of CDR3 regions, TCR beta libraries were built. TCRdb redid the calling of the multiplex PCR reads with MiXCR, one entry per CDR3 protein. Found here are roughly 440,000 distinct CDR3 sequences, 16% of them singletons; the top ten hold 20% to 25%. Time point meaning: newly diagnosed GD, antithyroid drugs for less than 3 months. TCR sequences were obtained from RNA taken from PBMCs. The same data also went into a second study, on T cells in Graves' hyperthyroidism and ophthalmopathy.

Material: peripheral blood mononuclear cells (PBMCs), obtained at new diagnosis, from a patient treated with antithyroid drugs. The source is a woman aged 18-29 years with Graves disease.

V and J are TRBV20-1 and TRBJ2-2; no clear D. The ends were cut back, 3 bases at V and 0 bases at J, with 8 bases in the middle. The CDR3 runs to 14 residues. Germline V gene lookup returns CDR1 DFQATT and CDR2 SNEGSKA (reference sequence). The CDR3: CSARALTNTGELFF. In nucleotides, the CDR3 is TGCAGTGCTAGGGCCCTAACGAACACCGGGGAGCTGTTTTTT.

The V and J genes are TRBV4-1 and TRBJ1-1; 9 bases align to TRBD1. V dropped 0 bases and J dropped 0; count of bases not matched to a gene: 17. Germline V gene sequence: CDR1 MGHRA, CDR2 YSYEKL. This CDR3 is built from 21 residues. The CDR3 protein is CASSQDPGFRDRVPMNTEAFF. As DNA, the CDR3 is TGCGCCAGCAGCCAAGATCCCGGATTCCGGGACAGGGTTCCAATGAACACTGAAGCTTTCTTT.

This clonotype was detected ten times or more. The chain joins TRBV20-1 to TRBJ2-7; 9 nucleotides align to TRBD2. The CDR3 is 15 amino acids. The junction had 5 bases not matched to a gene; V was cut back by 0 bases and J by 2 bases. The germline CDR1 and CDR2 sequences are DFQATT and SNEGSKA (reference sequence). CDR3 in amino acids: CSARDESSGTYEQYF. The CDR3 region has the DNA TGCAGTGCTAGAGATGAGTCTAGCGGGACCTACGAGCAGTACTTC.

This chain links TRBV7-9 with TRBJ1-3; tentative D call: TRBD1 (6 bases). The CDR3 contains 16 residues. V was pared by 5 bases and J by 2 bases, with 16 bases between. The V gene's germline CDR1 is SEHNR and CDR2 FQNEAQ (reference sequence). The CDR3 sequence is CASSRSLDSAGNTIYF. In nucleotides, the CDR3 is TGTGCCAGCAGCCGCAGCCTGGACAGCGCTGGAAACACCATATATTTT.

This clonotype was counted only a few times. This sequence may be a read error, since a much larger clone differs from it by one base. The V call is TRBV6-1, the J call TRBJ2-5; D not resolved. The CDR3 is made up of 14 amino acids. Trimming stripped 7 bases from V and 0 bases from J, with 12 bases between. Germline assignment: CDR1 MNHNS and CDR2 SASEGT. The CDR3 sequence: CASTGSPHQETQYF. In DNA form, the CDR3 reads TGTGCCAGCACCGGTAGCCCCCACCAAGAGACCCAGTACTTC.

This clonotype was found many times. The rearrangement joins TRBV27 to TRBJ2-1; 11 bases align to TRBD2. With V trimmed by 5 bases and J by 9 bases, 9 bases remained unmatched. Germline V gene sequence: CDR1 MNHEY, CDR2 SMNVEV (reference sequence). The CDR3 loop spans 15 amino acids. In DNA form, the CDR3 reads TGTGCCAGCAGTGGGCTAGCGGGAGGCCGCAGTGAGCAGTTCTTC. The encoded protein is CASSGLAGGRSEQFF.

This clonotype was seen many times. The genes are TRBV7-2 and TRBJ2-1; TRBD1 matches at 10 bases. Trimming cost V 4 bases and J 3 bases; bases outside gene matches: 3. Germline CDR1 and CDR2: SGHTA and FQGNSA. CDR3 length: 15 residues. The CDR3 bases are TGTGCCAGCAGCTCGACAGGGGGCGGCTACAATGAGCAGTTCTTC. Protein sequence: CASSSTGGGYNEQFF.

This clonotype occurred many times. The chain has TRBV10-3 and TRBJ2-7; possibly TRBD1 for D (7 bases). The CDR3 is 14 residues long. V was shortened by 4 bases and J by 1 base, with 11 bases between the two germline ends. Germline values: CDR1 ENHRY, CDR2 SYGVKD. The CDR3 is CAISGQGGSYEQYF. The CDR3 coding sequence is TGTGCCATCAGTGGGCAGGGGGGTTCCTACGAGCAGTACTTC.

V is TRBV10-2 and J is TRBJ2-6; D is possibly TRBD1 (6 bases). V shed 8 bases and J shed 0 bases, with 11 bases lying between them. The germline V gene has CDR1 WSHSY and CDR2 SAAADI. The CDR3 has 15 residues. The CDR3 nucleotides read TGCGCCAGCCGGGACACTGACTCTGGGGCCAACGTCCTGACTTTC. Residues: CASRDTDSGANVLTF.

This clonotype was observed many times. The CDR3 spells CASSFASVITSYEQYF. As DNA, the CDR3 is TGTGCCAGCAGTTTCGCCAGTGTCATCACGTCCTACGAGCAGTACTTC. This chain links TRBV6-2 or TRBV6-3 with TRBJ2-7; the D is unclear. V was pared by 4 bases and J by 1 base, with 17 bases between. CDR1 MNHEY and CDR2 SVGEGT come from the germline V gene. The CDR3 runs 16 residues.